This is a list of T cell receptor beta chains from one sample in a study of identical twins. TCRdb redid the calling of the 5' RACE reads with MiXCR, one entry per CDR3 protein. The sample lists 200,000 to 250,000 distinct CDR3 sequences; about 7.5% were seen once. Separately, the same data were catalogued under a study of yellow fever vaccine responses in identical twins.

The sequenced material came from memory (CD45RO+) T cells sorted from blood. All receptors derive from a woman between 18 and 29 years old in good health. CDR3s include the opening cysteine and the closing phenylalanine or tryptophan. The D gene is left open where the match is weak. Clone size is stated in some rows and not others, as once, few, many or a class when expanded.

CASSPTSGRPSYNEQFF	TGTGCCAGCTCCCCGACTAGCGGGAGGCCGAGTTACAATGAGCAGTTCTTC	17	TRBJ2-1	TRBD2	few	TRBV18
CASSLVVSSGAYEQYF	TGTGCCAGCAGCTTAGTCGTGAGTAGCGGGGCCTACGAGCAGTACTTC	16	TRBJ2-7	TRBD2	many	TRBV7-2
CASKQGPENSPLHF	TGTGCCAGCAAACAGGGGCCTGAAAATTCACCCCTCCACTTT	14	TRBJ1-6	TRBD1	few	TRBV12-3/TRBV12-4
CASSQSGRGRMDTQYF	TGTGCCAGCAGCCAAAGTGGCAGGGGGCGCATGGATACGCAGTATTTT	16	TRBJ2-3	TRBD1	many	TRBV14
CASSLGLGIVETQYF	TGTGCCAGCAGCTTAGGTCTAGGGATCGTAGAGACCCAGTACTTC	15	TRBJ2-5	NA	NA	TRBV7-9
CASSPYDRLNTEAFF	TGTGCCAGCAGCCCGTATGACAGGCTGAACACTGAAGCTTTCTTT	15	TRBJ1-1	NA	few	TRBV5-5
CASSLRGRNEQFF	TGTGCCAGTAGTTTACGCGGGCGCAATGAGCAGTTCTTC	13	TRBJ2-1	NA	NA	TRBV19
CSGGSGEAFF	TGCAGCGGAGGGAGTGGTGAAGCTTTCTTT	10	TRBJ1-1	NA	few	TRBV29-1
CASSFILATYEQYF	TGTGCCAGCAGTTTCATACTAGCAACCTACGAGCAGTACTTC	14	TRBJ2-7	NA	many	TRBV28
CAIFSSSDNEQFF	TGTGCCATCTTTAGTAGTAGCGACAATGAGCAGTTCTTC	13	TRBJ2-1	NA	few	TRBV10-3
CASRTRDSGNQPQHF	TGTGCCAGCAGGACGCGTGACAGTGGCAATCAGCCCCAGCATTTT	15	TRBJ1-5	NA	many	TRBV2
CSALGVDTQYF	TGCAGTGCTCTCGGTGTGGATACGCAGTATTTT	11	TRBJ2-3	NA	many	TRBV20-1
CAMGAGRTDTQYF	TGTGCCATGGGAGCGGGTCGCACAGATACGCAGTATTTT	13	TRBJ2-3	NA	NA	TRBV10-3
CSAREWDRVSTEAFF	TGCAGTGCTAGAGAATGGGACAGGGTTAGCACTGAAGCTTTCTTT	15	TRBJ1-1	TRBD1	few	TRBV20-1
CSVRSGGSSYNEQFF	TGCAGCGTTCGATCGGGGGGAAGCTCCTACAATGAGCAGTTCTTC	15	TRBJ2-1	TRBD2	many	TRBV29-1
CASSPPGGGLMYF	TGTGCCAGCTCACCACCCGGCGGGGGACTCATGTATTTT	13	TRBJ2-3	TRBD2	few	TRBV18
CAQARDTEAFF	TGTGCCCAAGCCAGGGACACTGAAGCTTTCTTT	11	TRBJ1-1	NA	few	TRBV30
CASSPSGSEADTQYF	TGTGCTAGCAGCCCTAGCGGGAGTGAGGCAGATACGCAGTATTTT	15	TRBJ2-3	TRBD2	many	TRBV7-7
CASSLGTGSAGALHF	TGTGCCAGCAGTTTAGGGACAGGGTCGGCCGGGGCCCTCCACTTT	15	TRBJ1-6	TRBD1	NA	TRBV12-3/TRBV12-4
CASYPRGQGNSPLHF	TGTGCCAGCTATCCGAGAGGACAGGGAAATTCACCCCTCCACTTT	15	TRBJ1-6	TRBD1	few	TRBV28
CASSPRTGLMTQYF	TGTGCCAGCAGCCCTAGGACCGGGCTGATGACCCAGTACTTC	14	TRBJ2-5	NA	few	TRBV7-2
CASSRGFPGELFF	TGTGCCAGCAGCCGAGGGTTTCCCGGGGAGCTGTTTTTT	13	TRBJ2-2	NA	NA	TRBV5-6
CASSLAGTSDRGAKNIQYF	TGCGCCAGCAGCTTGGCCGGGACTTCGGATCGAGGGGCCAAAAACATTCAGTACTTC	19	TRBJ2-4	NA	many	TRBV5-1
CASSLGLAGLSYEQYF	TGTGCCAGCAGCCTCGGACTAGCGGGCCTCTCCTACGAGCAGTACTTC	16	TRBJ2-7	TRBD2	NA	TRBV4-2
CASSLLRDKLYEQYF	TGTGCCAGCAGCTTGCTCCGGGACAAACTGTACGAGCAGTACTTC	15	TRBJ2-7	NA	few	TRBV7-9